These 13 T cell receptor beta chains originate from one sample sequenced in a study of immune evolution from preneoplasia to lung adenocarcinoma. The assay was immunoSEQ multiplex PCR, and TCRdb's table has in-frame clones only and misses some. The profile covers about 5,800 clones, with around 79% appearing a single time and about a fifth taken by the ten largest. Sequencing input: FFPE adjacent normal lung tissue. The receptors originated from a person aged 55 to 79 with lung adenocarcinoma.

About this clone: Other DNA sequences of this sample code for an identical CDR3. V usage is TRBV7-9 and J usage is TRBJ2-5, with 10 bases matching TRBD2. Trimming took 5 bases from V and 3 from J; bases not matched to a gene: 3. The CDR3 consists of 14 residues. Per the germline V gene, CDR1 is SEHNR and CDR2 is FQNEAQ (reference sequence). CDR3 DNA: TGTGCCAGCAGCGACAGCGGGGGGGAAGAGACCCAGTACTTC. It translates to CASSDSGGEETQYF.

The chain employs TRBV2 and TRBJ2-3; D might be TRBD2 (6 bases). The V end was cut by 2 bases, the J end by 0 bases, with 12 bases between. Germline CDR1 and CDR2: SNHLY and FYNNEI. This CDR3 has 16 amino acids. CDR3 in DNA: TGTGCCAGCAGTGAAATTAGGAGGGGTAGCACAGATACGCAGTATTTT. This gives the protein CASSEIRRGSTDTQYF.

V usage is TRBV20-1 and J usage is TRBJ2-7; D gene uncertain. The CDR3 runs 10 residues. The germline V gene has CDR1 DFQATT and CDR2 SNEGSKA (reference sequence). The germline V and J ends were trimmed by 4 bases and 3 bases, with 4 bases remaining between them. The chain's CDR3 is CSATNYEQYF. The CDR3, as DNA: TGCAGTGCTACTAACTACGAGCAGTACTTC.

V and J are TRBV9 and TRBJ2-1; weak D call: TRBD2 (6 bases). Germline-derived CDR1 and CDR2 are SGDLS and YYNGEE. Trimming stripped 3 bases from V and 7 bases from J, with 14 bases between. This CDR3 is 14 amino acids long. Here the CDR3 reads CASSGAGRANEQFF. Written as DNA, the CDR3 is TGTGCCAGCAGCGGGGCGGGACGTGCGAATGAGCAGTTCTTC. The whole variable domain, remainder taken from reference TRBV9 and TRBJ2-1, is DSGVTQTPKHLITATGQRVTLRCSPRSGDLSVYWYQQSLDQGLQFLIQYYNGEERAKGNILERFSAQQFPDLHSELNLSSLELGDSALYFCASSGAGRANEQFFGPGTRLTVL.

V gene TRBV19 combines with J gene TRBJ1-2, with 8 bases that match TRBD1. Looked up from germline, CDR1 is LNHDA and CDR2 is SQIVND (reference sequence). The CDR3 loop spans 11 amino acids. V lost 10 bases and J lost 4; bases outside the gene matches: 2. Here the CDR3 reads CATGTGYGYTF. The DNA for the CDR3 is TGTGCCACCGGGACAGGCTATGGCTACACCTTC.

This clone was counted a single time. The chain carries TRBV19 and TRBJ1-5; D perhaps matches TRBD1 (5 bases). The CDR3 contains 15 residues. Trimming took off 0 bases at V and 9 bases at J, with 15 bases between the two ends. Germline values: CDR1 LNHDA, CDR2 SQIVND (reference sequence). This chain's CDR3 is CASSIDHGGWRPQHF. Written as DNA, the CDR3 is TGTGCCAGTAGTATAGATCACGGGGGGTGGAGGCCCCAGCATTTT.

This chain uses TRBV6-6 with TRBJ1-1; weak D call: TRBD1 (5 bases). The CDR3 is made up of 15 amino acids. The germline V gene encodes CDR1 MNHNY and CDR2 SVGAGI (reference sequence). The ends were cut back, 5 bases at V and 4 bases at J, with 17 bases in the middle. As DNA, the CDR3 is TGTGCCAGCAGTACCGGTCGGGGGGGGGTCACTGAAGCTTTCTTT. Translated, it gives CASSTGRGGVTEAFF.

Sample share makes this clone large. The V and J genes are TRBV30 and TRBJ2-2, with D possibly being TRBD2 (6 bases). CDR3 size: 12 residues. Trimming removed 8 bases at V and 0 bases at J, with 7 bases between. Germline values: CDR1 GTSNPN, CDR2 SVGIG (reference sequence). CDR3 sequence: CARGTNTGELFF. The CDR3 region has the DNA TGTGCCCGGGGGACGAACACCGGGGAGCTGTTTTTT.

CDR3 protein: CASSIDSANGAFF. CDR3 bases: TGTGCCAGTAGTATAGATTCCGCCAATGGGGCTTTCTTT. The chain is built from TRBV19 and TRBJ1-1, with D unclear. This CDR3 is built from 13 residues. Germline lookup yields CDR1 LNHDA and CDR2 SQIVND (reference sequence). Trimming took 0 bases from V and 11 from J, leaving 13 bases between them.

The chain combines TRBV19 with TRBJ1-2; TRBD1 matches at 10 bases. The CDR3 loop spans 16 amino acids. J gave up 4 bases and V 5 bases, and 10 bases lay outside the gene matches. Looked up from germline, CDR1 is LNHDA and CDR2 is SQIVND (reference sequence). Here the CDR3 reads CASSPDRGSWSYGYTF. The CDR3 nucleotides read TGTGCCAGTAGTCCGGACAGGGGGTCTTGGTCCTATGGCTACACCTTC.

This clone has only one observation. The rearrangement uses TRBV4-1 and TRBJ1-6; no clear D gene. The CDR3 runs 12 residues. Trimming pared 0 bases from V and 6 bases from J, leaving 0 bases between. From germline, CDR1 is MGHRA and CDR2 YSYEKL. As DNA, the CDR3 is TGCGCCAGCAGCCAAGATAATTCACCCCTCCACTTT. It translates to CASSQDNSPLHF.

J is TRBJ2-7 and V is TRBV6-6; D possibly uses TRBD1 or TRBD2 (5 bases each). The ends were cut back, 6 bases at V and 0 bases at J, with 12 bases in the middle. This CDR3 has 14 residues. The germline gives CDR1 MNHNY, CDR2 SVGAGI (reference sequence). The CDR3 nucleotides are TGTGCCAGCAGGCAGGGAGACCTCTCCTACGAGCAGTACTTC. Its protein is CASRQGDLSYEQYF.

The chain employs TRBV19 and TRBJ1-4; the D is unclear. Trimming took 3 bases from V and 5 from J, leaving 13 bases between them. CDR1 and CDR2 (germline): LNHDA, SQIVND (reference sequence). CDR3 length: 15 amino acids. The CDR3 DNA sequence: TGTGCCAGTAGTATCCGCCGGGGAGACAATGAAAAACTGTTTTTT. Translated, it gives CASSIRRGDNEKLFF.